The 2 T cell receptor beta chains below all came from one sample that was sequenced in a study of T cell responses to AZD1222 COVID-19 vaccine. The data were produced by immunoSEQ multiplex PCR, yet TCRdb's version contains in-frame clones alone and is incomplete. Here the sample spans around 58,000 clones, 80% to 90% being singletons. The sample here was peripheral blood, taken on day 0 of AZD1222 vaccination. Receptor source: an adult in good health.

The genes are TRBV19 and TRBJ1-1; D call uncertain. The CDR3 extends over 13 amino acids. Germline loops: CDR1 LNHDA, CDR2 SQIVND (reference sequence). V was shortened by 7 bases and J by 4 bases, with 13 bases between the two germline ends. For the CDR3, the DNA is TGTGCCAGTATCACGGGTGGAGCCACTGAAGCTTTCTTT. Amino acid sequence: CASITGGATEAFF. The full variable domain, completed using reference TRBV19 and TRBJ1-1, is DGGITQSPKYLFRKEGQNVTLSCEQNLNHDAMYWYRQDPGQGLRLIYYSQIVNDFQKGDIAEGYSVSREKKESFPLTVTSAQKNPTAFYLCASITGGATEAFFGQGTRLTVV.

This clone was observed once. The genes are TRBV19 and TRBJ1-3; D is uncertain. V was pared by 7 bases and J by 0 bases, with 13 bases between. CDR3 length: 15 residues. Germline V lookup: CDR1 LNHDA, CDR2 SQIVND (reference sequence). CDR3 sequence reads: CASNPTVNSGNTIYF. The CDR3 bases are TGTGCCAGTAACCCGACGGTAAACTCTGGAAACACCATATATTTT.